The TCR beta chain described here comes from a study of blood T cell repertoires in COVID-19. Looking at the study overall: PBMCs, B-cell-depleted T cells, or T cells were the source of the cDNA or gDNA that made up the material.

CDR3 length equals 14 residues. The germline gives CDR1 SQVTM, CDR2 ANQGSEA. The ends were cut back, 7 bases at V and 3 bases at J, with 18 bases in the middle. The assay was immunoSEQ multiplex PCR, and TCRdb's table has in-frame clones only and misses some. The profile shows some 360,000 clones, approximately 89% of them singletons. The chain is built from TRBV29-1 and TRBJ1-1; D gene uncertain. This receptor was taken from a woman aged 55-70 years with COVID-19, enrolled during active disease. Sequenced: peripheral blood. In DNA form, the CDR3 reads TGCAGCGCCGCGGTGACTGGTTGGGACACTGAAGCTTTCTTT. Amino acids: CSAAVTGWDTEAFF.